This T cell receptor (beta chain) is drawn from a study of T cells after yellow fever vaccination (dated by TCRdb to the late 2010s). Study-wide context: The SMART-Seq v4 Ultra Low Input RNA kit was used to prepare libraries from fractions with low cell numbers. Two healthy male donors made up the cohort, one aged 18 to 30 years and the other aged 30 to 40 years. Blood was drawn at multiple timepoints before and after primary and secondary immunization, with bulk PBMC replicates and cell subsets isolated. To follow T-cell clones before and after both primary and booster YFV17D yellow fever vaccination, bulk TCR alpha and beta repertoires underwent longitudinal sequencing.

Trimming removed 3 bases from V and 7 bases from J, leaving 13 bases between the germline ends. The CDR3 covers 12 residues, taking in both the cysteine and the phenylalanine. Only the CDR3 DNA is retained, 36 bases long and in frame from the first base. From a lookup of the germline V gene (reference sequence), CDR1 and CDR2 are DFQATT and SNEGSKA. Synthesis of TCR cDNA relied on 5'RACE template switching, a step that introduced a universal primer site along with unique molecular identifiers. cDNA synthesis was primed from both the TCR alpha and TCR beta constant segments. Libraries were amplified in two PCR steps, with sample barcodes and sequencing adapters added in the second step. Sequencing of libraries was done on Illumina HiSeq 2500 (2x100 bp) or NovaSeq (2x150 bp). Under the source paper's analysis protocol: MIGEC handled demultiplexing of reads and collapsing into UMI consensus sequences, while MiXCR performed V(D)J alignment. Vaccine-responding clonotypes were defined with edgeR using replicate PBMC samples, requiring FDR below 0.01 and a log2 fold change above 5 up to day 15. Each bulk clonotype was labeled CD4 or CD8 based on which sequenced repertoire, CD4 or CD8, contained the clonotype at higher abundance. TCRdb passed the public sequencing reads through fastp at Q25 and MiXCR, retaining productive beta sequences. Each CDR3 protein appears once, grouped with its most common genes and DNA. The V and J calls and clone size come from TCRdb's table, not from the authors' own analysis. The table for this sample lists 250,000 to 300,000 distinct CDR3 sequences; over 10% of them were counted only once. The ten biggest clones cover about 0.51% of the sample.

Interpreted using the paper, the treatment or condition label stands for: live attenuated yellow fever vaccine strain. PBMCs were isolated from peripheral blood using a standard Ficoll-Paque protocol. Dynabeads CD4 and CD8 positive selection kits were used to isolate CD4 and CD8 T-cell fractions. RNA was extracted with TriZol from bulk PBMCs, CD4 and CD8 fractions, and dextramer-positive and dextramer-negative fractions. The sample holds a few counts of this clonotype. No antigen is known for it. Qualities for individual bases were not recorded, and no much larger clone is one base off. Overall study results and their limits: The secondary T-cell response was weaker than the primary response but faster, peaking on day 5 instead of day 15. Most clones expanded after primary vaccination (around 96% of CD4 and roughly 91% of CD8) were re-detected after the booster, suggesting that broad memory maintenance occurred. Computational filtering was required because FACS-sorted repertoires could contain abundant contaminating clonotypes from the bulk population. The study included only two donors, which limits how far the findings can be generalized. A small fraction of clonotypes appeared in both the CD4 and CD8 compartments, likely as a result of convergent recombination.

The TCR comes from a man aged 30 to 39 who received the YFV17D yellow fever vaccine. The V and J segments used are TRBV20-1 and TRBJ2-7; no confident D gene assignment can be made. Sequencing was performed on CD4+ T cells sorted from PBMCs, taken 45 days after the yellow fever booster vaccination. The nucleotides are TGCAGTGCTAGCGGGCGGCCGGAGGAGCAGTACTTC. Protein translation: CSASGRPEEQYF.